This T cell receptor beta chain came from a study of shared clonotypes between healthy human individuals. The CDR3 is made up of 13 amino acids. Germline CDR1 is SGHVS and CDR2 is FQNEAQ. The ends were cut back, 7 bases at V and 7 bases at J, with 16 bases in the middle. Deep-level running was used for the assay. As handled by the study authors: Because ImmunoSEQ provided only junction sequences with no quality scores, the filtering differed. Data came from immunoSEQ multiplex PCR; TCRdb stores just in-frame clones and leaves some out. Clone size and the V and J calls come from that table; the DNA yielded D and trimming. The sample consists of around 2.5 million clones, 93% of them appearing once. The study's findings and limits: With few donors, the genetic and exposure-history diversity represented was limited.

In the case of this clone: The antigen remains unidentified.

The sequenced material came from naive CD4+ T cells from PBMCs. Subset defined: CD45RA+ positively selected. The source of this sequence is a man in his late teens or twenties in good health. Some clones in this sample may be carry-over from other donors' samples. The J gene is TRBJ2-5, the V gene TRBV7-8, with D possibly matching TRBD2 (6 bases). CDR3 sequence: CASTGVRGGTQYF. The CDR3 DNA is TGTGCCAGCACTGGGGTCCGGGGAGGGACCCAGTACTTC. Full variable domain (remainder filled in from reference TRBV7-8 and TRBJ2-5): GAGVSQSPRYKVAKRGQDVALRCDPISGHVSLFWYQQALGQGPEFLTYFQNEAQLDKSGLPSDRFFAERPEGSVSTLKIQRTQQEDSAVYLCASTGVRGGTQYFGPGTRLLVL.